The subject of this entry is one TCR beta chain. Its recognized antigen is unknown. Base qualities were left out, and no much larger clone turns up one base away. Via the germline V gene, CDR1 is MDHEN and CDR2 SYDVKM. The CDR3, from cysteine to phenylalanine, totals 15 residues. Only the CDR3 portion is preserved as DNA: 45 bases, with reading frame beginning at the first base. V is shortened by 8 bases, J by 1 base, and the region joining them spans 14 bases. To prepare the library, the immunoSEQ multiplex PCR assay was applied. TCRdb re-hosts the immuneACCESS table, in-frame sequences only. Its copies lack some clones; in the studies checked, an unresolved V gene accounts for under half of them, and the cause for the rest is not known. The sample includes around 180,000 clones, with about 91% observed a single time. In total, the top ten clones hold around 5% of the sample. This sample stems from a study of control samples from healthy donors and cancer patients (dated by TCRdb to 2020 to 2021).

The sequence derives from a woman younger than 45 in good health. Sequencing was carried out using blood. The chain is assembled from TRBV28 and TRBJ1-4; 6 matching bases give a weak D call of TRBD1. The DNA reads as follows: TGTGCCAGCGGAAAAATGACAGGAACTAATGAAAAACTGTTTTTT. It encodes CASGKMTGTNEKLFF.